Below are 12 T cell receptor beta chains sequenced from a single sample in a study of cytomegalovirus exposure and HLA in healthy donors. Both 60 Vbeta primers and 13 Jbeta primers went into the PCR. Assay: immunoSEQ multiplex PCR; the TCRdb copy retains only in-frame clones and omits some. Of around 91,000 clones detected, about 68% appear once; the ten largest clones hold around 2.5%. The sequenced sample was PBMCs. The receptor source for this set is a human donor in good health.

The chain is built from TRBV6-5 and TRBJ1-1; D unresolved. V shed 5 bases and J shed 8 bases, with 15 bases lying between them. This CDR3 is 13 amino acids long. Germline loops: CDR1 MNHEY, CDR2 SVGAGI. CDR3 bases: TGTGCCAGCAGTGAAGTACAGTATATAGAAGCTTTCTTT. This gives the protein CASSEVQYIEAFF.

The genes are TRBV9 and TRBJ2-5; 16 bases fit TRBD2. Trimming at V came to 3 bases and at J to 5 bases, leaving 7 bases not matched to a gene. This CDR3 comprises 17 residues. Germline loops: CDR1 SGDLS, CDR2 YYNGEE. The chain's CDR3 is CASSAGTSGGAMETQYF. Here the CDR3 DNA reads TGTGCCAGCAGCGCCGGGACTAGCGGGGGGGCCATGGAGACCCAGTACTTC.

J is TRBJ2-5 and V is TRBV18; D is undetermined. The CDR3 has 15 residues. Trimming stripped 1 base from V and 1 base from J, with 10 bases between. Looked up from germline, CDR1 is KGHSH and CDR2 is LQKENI. The CDR3 DNA follows: TGTGCCAGCTCACCACGAACAGACCTCCAAGAGACCCAGTACTTC. This sequence encodes CASSPRTDLQETQYF.

The chain carries TRBV19 and TRBJ1-1, with 7 nucleotides matching TRBD1. CDR1 and CDR2 from the germline V gene are LNHDA and SQIVND (reference sequence). Losses at the gene ends were 6 bases for V and 4 bases for J; bases not matched to a gene: 8. The CDR3 has 14 residues. The CDR3 loop reads CASRKQGTGTEAFF. CDR3 coding DNA: TGTGCCAGTAGGAAACAGGGGACTGGCACTGAAGCTTTCTTT.

This chain connects TRBV4-3 to TRBJ1-5; unclear D gene. The CDR3 consists of 14 residues. V lost 1 base to trimming and J lost 10 bases, with 14 bases between them. Germline loops: CDR1 LGHNA, CDR2 YSLEER. The CDR3 here is CASSQAGERSPQHF. CDR3 sequence (DNA): TGCGCCAGCAGCCAAGCTGGTGAGAGGAGCCCCCAGCATTTT.

This chain links TRBV7-2 with TRBJ2-2, with unresolved D. Trimming stripped 6 bases from V and 4 bases from J, with 12 bases between. Germline lookup yields CDR1 SGHTA and CDR2 FQGNSA. The CDR3 has 14 residues. In DNA form, the CDR3 reads TGTGCCAGCAGATCCGACACGTTCACCGGGGAGCTGTTTTTT. Its translation is CASRSDTFTGELFF.

This sequence joins TRBV6-5 and TRBJ1-2; D is possibly TRBD1 (6 bases). The length of the CDR3 is 15 residues. Between the trimmed V and J ends, which lost 7 bases and 2 bases, there was a span of 17 bases. Per germline, CDR1 MNHEY and CDR2 SVGAGI. The CDR3 DNA sequence: TGTGCCAGCATCGGATTTGGACAGATCAACTATGGCTACACCTTC. As protein: CASIGFGQINYGYTF.

As regards this clone: The sample has other DNA sequences that encode this CDR3 too. V and J are TRBV5-1 and TRBJ1-4; D unresolved. The CDR3 extends over 14 amino acids. The V end was cut by 2 bases, the J end by 3 bases, with 8 bases between. Germline V gene data show CDR1 as SGHRS and CDR2 as YFSETQ. This CDR3 reads CASSFSRANEKLFF. The CDR3, as DNA: TGCGCCAGCAGCTTTTCGCGGGCTAATGAAAAACTGTTTTTT.

This clone was detected only a few times. In nucleotides, the CDR3 is TGTGCCAGCAGCGTACCGGACTACATGAACACTGAAGCTTTCTTT. It yields the protein CASSVPDYMNTEAFF. The chain recombines TRBV9 with TRBJ1-1; D is unclear. V was shortened by 1 base and J by 0 bases, with 10 bases between the two germline ends. CDR3 length: 15 amino acids. Germline lookup yields CDR1 SGDLS and CDR2 YYNGEE.

This clone was observed a few times. The chain uses TRBV13 and TRBJ2-4, with TRBD2 matching 11 bases. Germline CDR1 and CDR2: PRHDT and FYEKMQ (reference sequence). The CDR3 consists of 14 residues. The V gene end was trimmed by 1 base and the J gene end by 12 bases; junction bases not matched to a gene: 5. The CDR3 coding sequence is TGTGCCAGCAGCTTAGAGACTAGCGGGGTCGATCAGTACTTC. The encoded protein is CASSLETSGVDQYF.

The chain has TRBV2 and TRBJ2-2; 7 bases match TRBD2. There are 15 residues in the CDR3. Per germline, CDR1 SNHLY and CDR2 FYNNEI. The V gene end was trimmed by 6 bases and the J gene end by 2 bases; junction bases not matched to a gene: 6. The CDR3 DNA reads as TGTGCCAGCAGCTCGGGACTAACCAACACCGGGGAGCTGTTTTTT. Its translation is CASSSGLTNTGELFF. Based on the CDR3 plus reference TRBV2 and TRBJ2-2, the full variable domain is EPEVTQTPSHQVTQMGQEVILRCVPISNHLYFYWYRQILGQKVEFLVSFYNNEISEKSEIFDDQFSVERPDGSNFTLKIRSTKLEDSAMYFCASSSGLTNTGELFFGEGSRLTVL.

This clone was detected once. J is TRBJ1-6 and V is TRBV7-9; D is ambiguous. The CDR3 contains 15 residues. V gave up 0 bases and J gave up 7 bases, with 10 bases separating them. Germline assignment: CDR1 SEHNR and CDR2 FQNEAQ (reference sequence). The CDR3, as DNA: TGTGCCAGCAGCTTAGCGTCCAGAGGAAATTCACCCCTCCACTTT. This codes for CASSLASRGNSPLHF. The complete variable domain, with remaining parts taken from reference TRBV7-9 and TRBJ1-6, reads DTGVSQNPRHKITKRGQNVTFRCDPISEHNRLYWYRQTLGQGPEFLTYFQNEAQLEKSRLLSDRFSAERPKGSFSTLEIQRTEQGDSAMYLCASSLASRGNSPLHFGNGTRLTVT.